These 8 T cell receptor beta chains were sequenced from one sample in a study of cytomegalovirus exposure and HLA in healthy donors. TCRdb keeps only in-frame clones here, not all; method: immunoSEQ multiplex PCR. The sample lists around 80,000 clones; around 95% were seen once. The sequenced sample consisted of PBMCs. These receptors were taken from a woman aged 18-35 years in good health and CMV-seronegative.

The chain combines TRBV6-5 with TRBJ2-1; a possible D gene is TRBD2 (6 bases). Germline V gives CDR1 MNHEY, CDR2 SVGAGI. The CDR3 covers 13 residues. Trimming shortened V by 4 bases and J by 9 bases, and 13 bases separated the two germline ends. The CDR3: CASSSRPSVEQFF. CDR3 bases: TGTGCCAGCAGTTCCCGCCCTAGCGTTGAGCAGTTCTTC.

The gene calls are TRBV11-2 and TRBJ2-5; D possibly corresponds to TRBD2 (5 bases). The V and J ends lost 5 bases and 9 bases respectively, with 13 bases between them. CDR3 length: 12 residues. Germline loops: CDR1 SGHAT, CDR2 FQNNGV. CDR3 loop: CASSPRSSSQYF. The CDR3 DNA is TGTGCCAGCAGCCCGCGATCTAGCTCCCAGTACTTC. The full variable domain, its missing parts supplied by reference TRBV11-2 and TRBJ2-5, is EAGVAQSPRYKIIEKRQSVAFWCNPISGHATLYWYQQILGQGPKLLIQFQNNGVVDDSQLPKDRFSAERLKGVDSTLKIQPAKLEDSAVYLCASSPRSSSQYFGPGTRLLVL.

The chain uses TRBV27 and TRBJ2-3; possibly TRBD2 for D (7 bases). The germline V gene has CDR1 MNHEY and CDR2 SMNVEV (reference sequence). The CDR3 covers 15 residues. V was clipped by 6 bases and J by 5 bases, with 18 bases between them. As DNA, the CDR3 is TGTGCCAGCAGCTATTGGGGGGGGGCGAGAGATACGCAGTATTTT. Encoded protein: CASSYWGGARDTQYF.

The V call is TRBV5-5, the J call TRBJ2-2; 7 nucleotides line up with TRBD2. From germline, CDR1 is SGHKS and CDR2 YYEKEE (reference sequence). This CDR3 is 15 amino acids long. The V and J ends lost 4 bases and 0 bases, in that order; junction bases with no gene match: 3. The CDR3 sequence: CASSPGTTNTGELFF. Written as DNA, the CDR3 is TGTGCCAGCAGCCCCGGGACTACGAACACCGGGGAGCTGTTTTTT.

The chain's CDR3 is CASSRSAGRADTQYF. CDR3 DNA: TGCGCCAGCAGCCGTTCAGCGGGAAGGGCAGATACGCAGTATTTT. V gene TRBV4-1 combines with J gene TRBJ2-3, with 7 bases lining up with TRBD2. Germline V gene lookup returns CDR1 MGHRA and CDR2 YSYEKL. The trim removed 4 bases at V and 4 bases at J, leaving 8 bases unmatched. The CDR3 runs to 15 residues.

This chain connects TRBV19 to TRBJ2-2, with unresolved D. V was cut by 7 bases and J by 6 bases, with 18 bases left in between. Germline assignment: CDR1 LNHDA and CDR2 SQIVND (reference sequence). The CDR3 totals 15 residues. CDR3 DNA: TGTGCCAGTACCCCCTTGGCCTCCGAGGCCGGGGAGCTGTTTTTT. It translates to CASTPLASEAGELFF.

CDR3 sequence: CASSLESLAGYEQFF. CDR3 nucleotide sequence: TGCGCCAGCAGCTTGGAGAGTCTAGCGGGTTATGAGCAGTTCTTC. The V and J genes are TRBV5-1 and TRBJ2-1; 8 nucleotides match TRBD2. V lost 0 bases and J lost 8; bases outside the gene matches: 7. The CDR3 loop spans 15 amino acids. Germline V CDR1 and CDR2: SGHRS, YFSETQ.

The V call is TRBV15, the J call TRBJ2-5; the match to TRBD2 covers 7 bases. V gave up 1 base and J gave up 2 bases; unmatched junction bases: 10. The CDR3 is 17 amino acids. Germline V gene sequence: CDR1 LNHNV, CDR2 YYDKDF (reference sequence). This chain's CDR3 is CATSRVVSGRAQETQYF. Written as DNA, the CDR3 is TGTGCCACCAGCAGAGTGGTAAGTGGGAGGGCTCAAGAGACCCAGTACTTC.